The rows below give T cell receptor beta chains drawn from one sample of a study of OX40 agonist ivuxolimab in advanced cancers. The data were produced by immunoSEQ multiplex PCR, yet TCRdb's version contains in-frame clones alone and is incomplete. The sample has 35,000 to 45,000 clones; roughly nine tenths are singletons. This specimen was CD4+ or CD8+ T cells sorted from blood, taken in a trial of the OX40 agonist ivuxolimab. All receptors come from an adult with an advanced solid tumor such as melanoma, head and neck, liver or kidney cancer. CDR3s include the opening cysteine and the closing phenylalanine or tryptophan. D genes are given only for firm matches. Rows give clone size only sometimes, using once, few, many, or a class for an expanded clone.

v_gene	abundance	j_gene	d_gene	CDR3nt	CDR3aa
TRBV5-1	NA	TRBJ2-5	NA	TGCGCCAGCAGCTCGACCAGTCTAGGGGAAGAGACCCAGTACTTC	CASSSTSLGEETQYF
TRBV30	NA	TRBJ1-3	NA	TGTGCCTGGAGCGACGGGACGGCTGGAAACACCATATATTTT	CAWSDGTAGNTIYF
TRBV25-1	NA	TRBJ1-1	NA	TGTGCCAGCAGTGGGTGGACAGAGAGTGAAGCTTTCTTT	CASSGWTESEAFF
TRBV7-2	NA	TRBJ2-2	NA	TGTGCCAGCAGCTTAAGACAGGCCAACACCGGGGAGCTGTTTTTT	CASSLRQANTGELFF
TRBV9	NA	TRBJ2-2	TRBD2	TGTGCCAGCAGCGTAGCCGGGACTAGCGGGAGCGGGGAGCTGTTTTTT	CASSVAGTSGSGELFF
TRBV30	NA	TRBJ1-5	NA	TGTGCCTGGAGTGAAGGGGCCTCCATGCGCAATCAGCCCCAGCATTTT	CAWSEGASMRNQPQHF
TRBV4-2	NA	TRBJ2-2	NA	TGTGCCAGCAGCCAAGATCTACTCGGCACCGGGGAGCTGTTTTTT	CASSQDLLGTGELFF
TRBV7-3	NA	TRBJ2-6	NA	TGTGCCAGCAGCTTTGGTGGGGCTGGGGCCAACGTCCTGACTTTC	CASSFGGAGANVLTF
TRBV14	NA	TRBJ1-1	NA	TGTGCCAGCAAATCCCTGAACACTGAAGCTTTCTTT	CASKSLNTEAFF
TRBV2	NA	TRBJ2-1	NA	TGTGCCAGCGGGACGGGACCAAACCACAATGAGCAGTTCTTC	CASGTGPNHNEQFF
TRBV7-8	NA	TRBJ2-7	NA	TGTGCCAGCAGCAGACTCGGCTACGAGCAGTACTTC	CASSRLGYEQYF
TRBV7-3	NA	TRBJ1-2	TRBD1	TGTGCCAGCAGCCCCCATGGGCCGGGACAGGGTGTTTTTGGCTATGGCTACACCTTC	CASSPHGPGQGVFGYGYTF
TRBV28	NA	TRBJ2-7	NA	TGTGCCAGCAGTGGAGGGAGTAGCCTCTCCTACGAGCAGTACTTC	CASSGGSSLSYEQYF
TRBV5-1	few	TRBJ1-1	TRBD1	TGCGCCAGCAGCTACGGGACAGTGAACACTGAAGCTTTCTTT	CASSYGTVNTEAFF
TRBV12-5	NA	TRBJ2-7	NA	TGTGCTAGTGGCCCCACAGAGGTCGGCTACGAGCAGTACTTC	CASGPTEVGYEQYF
TRBV18	NA	TRBJ1-4	NA	TGTGCCAGCTCACCTACAGGGTCTAGTAATGAAAAACTGTTTTTT	CASSPTGSSNEKLFF
TRBV10-1	NA	TRBJ2-1	NA	TGCGCCAGCAGTGAGGCAAGCTCCTACAATGAGCAGTTCTTC	CASSEASSYNEQFF
TRBV19	few	TRBJ2-7	TRBD1	TGTGCCAGTAGTTCCCTCGGACAGGCGAGAGAGTACGAGCAGTACTTC	CASSSLGQAREYEQYF
TRBV11-2	NA	TRBJ2-1	NA	TGTGCCAGCAGCTTGAGCCGACAGGGACTCTACAATGAGCAGTTCTTC	CASSLSRQGLYNEQFF
TRBV5-1	NA	TRBJ1-3	TRBD1	TGCGCCAGCAGCCTGGACAGGGGAAACACCATATATTTT	CASSLDRGNTIYF
TRBV7-3	NA	TRBJ1-1	NA	TGTGCCAGCAGCCAAGGAGGGTTGAACACTGAAGCTTTCTTT	CASSQGGLNTEAFF
TRBV19	NA	TRBJ2-1	NA	TGTGCCAGTAGTTATAAAGGGGGAGGAAAAGTCAATGAGCAGTTCTTC	CASSYKGGGKVNEQFF
TRBV5-5	NA	TRBJ2-1	TRBD1	TGTGCCAGCAGCCTGGGACAGTCGGGCTTCAATGAGCAGTTCTTC	CASSLGQSGFNEQFF
TRBV9	NA	TRBJ1-4	TRBD1	TGTGCCAGCAGCGTTTCGACAGGGGAGGATGAAAAACTGTTTTTT	CASSVSTGEDEKLFF
TRBV5-4	NA	TRBJ1-6	TRBD1	TGTGCCAGCAGCTTGGGGACAGGGCATAATTCACCCCTCCACTTT	CASSLGTGHNSPLHF
TRBV21-1	once	TRBJ1-1	NA	NA	CASSKWGRGTITDTEAFF
TRBV6-5	NA	TRBJ1-4	NA	TGTGCCAGCACCAAAGCAGGGCGCTACAATGAAAAACTGTTTTTT	CASTKAGRYNEKLFF
TRBV28	NA	TRBJ1-2	NA	TGTGCCAGCAGCCGGGCTCGAGCCTATGGCTACACCTTC	CASSRARAYGYTF
TRBV28	NA	TRBJ2-1	TRBD2	TGTGCCAGCAGTGTCATAAGCGGGAGCTCCTACAATGAGCAGTTCTTC	CASSVISGSSYNEQFF
TRBV18	NA	TRBJ1-4	NA	TGTGCCAGCTCACCTTCCCAGATAAAGGAAAAACTGTTTTTT	CASSPSQIKEKLFF
TRBV7-9	NA	TRBJ1-6	TRBD1	TGTGCCAGCAGCTTAGTGTCAGGGGGCGGATCACCCCTCCACTTT	CASSLVSGGGSPLHF
TRBV5-5	NA	TRBJ2-7	NA	TGTGCCAGCAGCTTGGAAGCGGGCGGCTACGAGCAGTACTTC	CASSLEAGGYEQYF
TRBV6-1	once	TRBJ1-2	TRBD1	TGTGCCAGCAGTGAACCCGGCCGACAGGGTTATGGCTACACCTTC	CASSEPGRQGYGYTF
TRBV19	NA	TRBJ2-5	TRBD1	TGTGCCAGTAGTATTTTGGTAGGGACAGAAGAGACCCAGTACTTC	CASSILVGTEETQYF
TRBV2	NA	TRBJ2-7	NA	TGTGCCAGCAGTGAAGCACGAGTAGGAGGATTCACCTACGAGCAGTACTTC	CASSEARVGGFTYEQYF
TRBV7-2	NA	TRBJ2-5	NA	TGTGCCAGCAGCTTACCGTTGGGGGGCCGGGAGACCCAGTACTTC	CASSLPLGGRETQYF
TRBV29-1	NA	TRBJ2-1	TRBD1	TGCAGCGTTGACAGGGGGCTTGTCAATGAGCAGTTCTTC	CSVDRGLVNEQFF
TRBV7-9	NA	TRBJ2-7	TRBD2	TGTGCCAGCAGCTTAGTAGGTGGGGGACTAGCGGTCGGTGAGCAGTACTTC	CASSLVGGGLAVGEQYF
TRBV6-1	NA	TRBJ1-5	NA	TGTGCCAGCAGCTTAACAACTGGCCAGCCCCAGCATTTT	CASSLTTGQPQHF
TRBV28	NA	TRBJ1-4	TRBD1	TGTGCCAGCAGTACCGACAGGGGAGCTAATGAAAAACTGTTTTTT	CASSTDRGANEKLFF
TRBV5-1	NA	TRBJ2-3	TRBD2	TGCGCCAGCAGCTTGGAATTACCTAGCGGGGCCCTAAGCACAGATACGCAGTATTTT	CASSLELPSGALSTDTQYF
TRBV4-3	NA	TRBJ1-6	NA	TGCGCCAGCAGCCAAGGAGAGGATTTGGGTTCACCCCTCCACTTT	CASSQGEDLGSPLHF
TRBV30	NA	TRBJ2-6	TRBD1	TGTGCCTGGAGGAGGACAGGGTACGGGGCCAACGTCCTGACTTTC	CAWRRTGYGANVLTF
TRBV11-1	few	TRBJ1-1	NA	TGTGCCAGCAGCTTATTTGGGGAAACTGAAGCTTTCTTT	CASSLFGETEAFF
TRBV6-1	NA	TRBJ2-3	NA	TGTGCCAGCAGTGTATCAGGGGGCACAGATACGCAGTATTTT	CASSVSGGTDTQYF
TRBV10-3	NA	TRBJ2-1	NA	TGTGCCATCAGTGACGGCAGCCTTATCTACAATGAGCAGTTCTTC	CAISDGSLIYNEQFF
TRBV28	NA	TRBJ2-7	TRBD1	TGTGCCAGCAGTTCCCCACCCACAGGGGTCTACGAGCAGTACTTC	CASSSPPTGVYEQYF
TRBV7-9	NA	TRBJ2-7	TRBD1	TGTGCCAGCAGCTTAGCCGGGACAGGGTTCTCCTACGAGCAGTACTTC	CASSLAGTGFSYEQYF
TRBV28	NA	TRBJ1-2	NA	TGTGCCAGCAGTTTACCCCAGGACACGGGCGGCTACACCTTC	CASSLPQDTGGYTF
TRBV28	NA	TRBJ2-7	NA	TGTGCCAGCAGCCCTCGGGGAGCGTCTACTCTCGAGCAGTACTTC	CASSPRGASTLEQYF
TRBV5-6	NA	TRBJ1-6	NA	TGTGCCAGCAGCTTGGTCCAGAATAATTCACCCCTCCACTTT	CASSLVQNNSPLHF
TRBV6-1	NA	TRBJ1-1	NA	TGTGCCAGCAGTGAACGAGTCACTGAAGCTTTCTTT	CASSERVTEAFF
TRBV5-1	NA	TRBJ2-1	TRBD2	TGCGCCAGCAGCTTGGGTTTAGCGGGAGTGAACGTAGGGGGTGAGCAGTTCTTC	CASSLGLAGVNVGGEQFF
TRBV7-2	NA	TRBJ1-6	TRBD1	TGTGCCAGCAGCTTAGCGGGACAGGGGCAAAATTCACCCCTCCACTTT	CASSLAGQGQNSPLHF
TRBV19	once	TRBJ1-5	NA	TGTGCCAGTAGTATTGCCTTCAATCAGCCCCAGCATTTT	CASSIAFNQPQHF